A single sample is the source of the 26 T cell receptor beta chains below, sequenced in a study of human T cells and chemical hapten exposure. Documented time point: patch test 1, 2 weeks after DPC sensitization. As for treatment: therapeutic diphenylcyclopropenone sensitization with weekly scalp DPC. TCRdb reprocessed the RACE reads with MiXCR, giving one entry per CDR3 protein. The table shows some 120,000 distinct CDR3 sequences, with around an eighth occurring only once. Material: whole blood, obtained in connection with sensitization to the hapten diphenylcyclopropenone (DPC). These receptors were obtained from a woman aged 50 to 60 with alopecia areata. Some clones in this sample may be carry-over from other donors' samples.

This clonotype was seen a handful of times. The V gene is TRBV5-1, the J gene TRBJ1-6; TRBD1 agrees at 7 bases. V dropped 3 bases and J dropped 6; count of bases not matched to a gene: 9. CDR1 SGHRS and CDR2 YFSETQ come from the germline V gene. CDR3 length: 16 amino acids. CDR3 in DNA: TGCGCCAGCAGCTCGACCGGGACAGAGGTTAATTCACCCCTCCACTTT. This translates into CASSSTGTEVNSPLHF. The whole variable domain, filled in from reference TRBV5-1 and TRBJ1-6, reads KAGVTQTPRYLIKTRGQQVTLSCSPISGHRSVSWYQQTPGQGLQFLFEYFSETQRNKGNFPGRFSGRQFSNSRSEMNVSTLELGDSALYLCASSSTGTEVNSPLHFGNGTRLTVT.

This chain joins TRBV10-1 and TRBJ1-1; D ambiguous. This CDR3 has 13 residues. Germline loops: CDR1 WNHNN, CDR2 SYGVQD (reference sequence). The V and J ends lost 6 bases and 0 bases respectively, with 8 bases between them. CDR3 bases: TGCGCCAGCAGACTAGAGGTGAACACTGAAGCTTTCTTT. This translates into CASRLEVNTEAFF.

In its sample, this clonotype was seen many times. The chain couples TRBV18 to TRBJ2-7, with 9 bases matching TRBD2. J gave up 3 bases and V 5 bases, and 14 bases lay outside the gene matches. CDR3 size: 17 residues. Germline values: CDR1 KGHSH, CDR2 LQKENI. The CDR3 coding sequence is TGTGCCAGCTCAGGGCGGGGACTAGCAGGAGATAACTACGAGCAGTACTTC. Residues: CASSGRGLAGDNYEQYF. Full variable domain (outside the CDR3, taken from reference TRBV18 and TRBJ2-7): NAGVMQNPRHLVRRRGQEARLRCSPMKGHSHVYWYRQLPEEGLKFMVYLQKENIIDESGMPKERFSAEFPKEGPSILRIQQVVRGDSAAYFCASSGRGLAGDNYEQYFGPGTRLTVT.

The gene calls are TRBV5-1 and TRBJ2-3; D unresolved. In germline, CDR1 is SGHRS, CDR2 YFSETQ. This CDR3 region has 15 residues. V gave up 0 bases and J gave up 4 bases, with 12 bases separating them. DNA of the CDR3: TGCGCCAGCAGCTTGGAGTGGAGAAGATCAGATACGCAGTATTTT. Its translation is CASSLEWRRSDTQYF.

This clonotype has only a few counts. CDR3: CSVRMPGGQDTQYF. For the CDR3, the DNA is TGCAGCGTTAGAATGCCAGGCGGGCAAGATACGCAGTATTTT. V gene TRBV29-1 combines with J gene TRBJ2-3; weak D call: TRBD2 (5 bases). The CDR3 covers 14 residues. The germline V gene has CDR1 SQVTM and CDR2 ANQGSEA. The V end lost 5 bases, the J end lost 5 bases, and 17 bases lay between the germline ends.

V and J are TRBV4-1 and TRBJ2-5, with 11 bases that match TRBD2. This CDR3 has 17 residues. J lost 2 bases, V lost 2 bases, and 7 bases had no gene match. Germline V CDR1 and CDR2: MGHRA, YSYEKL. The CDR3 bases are TGCGCCAGCAGCCAAAATCCCGCTAGCGGGGGGCAAGAGACCCAGTACTTC. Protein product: CASSQNPASGGQETQYF.

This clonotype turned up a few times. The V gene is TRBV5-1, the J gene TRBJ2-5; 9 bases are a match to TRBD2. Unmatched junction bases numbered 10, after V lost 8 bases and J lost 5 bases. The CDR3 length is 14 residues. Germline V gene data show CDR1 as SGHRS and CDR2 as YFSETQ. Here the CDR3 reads CASSPQREAETQYF. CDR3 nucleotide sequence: TGCGCCAGTTCCCCCCAGCGGGAGGCGGAGACCCAGTACTTC.

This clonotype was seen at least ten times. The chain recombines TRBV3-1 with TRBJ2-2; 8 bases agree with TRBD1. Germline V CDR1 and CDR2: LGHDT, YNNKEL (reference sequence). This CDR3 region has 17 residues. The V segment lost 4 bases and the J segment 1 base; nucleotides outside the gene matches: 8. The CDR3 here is CASSRLGDRGNTGELFF. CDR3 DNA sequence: TGTGCCAGCAGCCGCCTAGGCGACAGGGGGAACACCGGGGAGCTGTTTTTT. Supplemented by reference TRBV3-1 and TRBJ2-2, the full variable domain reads DTAVSQTPKYLVTQMGNDKSIKCEQNLGHDTMYWYKQDSKKFLKIMFSYNNKELIINETVPNRFSPKSPDKAHLNLHINSLELGDSAVYFCASSRLGDRGNTGELFFGEGSRLTVL.

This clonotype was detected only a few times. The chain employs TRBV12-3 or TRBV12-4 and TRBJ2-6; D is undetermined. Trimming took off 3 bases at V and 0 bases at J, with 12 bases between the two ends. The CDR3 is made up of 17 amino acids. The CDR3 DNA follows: TGTGCCAGCAGTTTCAGGCCTATAAGCTCTGGGGCCAACGTCCTGACTTTC. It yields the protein CASSFRPISSGANVLTF.

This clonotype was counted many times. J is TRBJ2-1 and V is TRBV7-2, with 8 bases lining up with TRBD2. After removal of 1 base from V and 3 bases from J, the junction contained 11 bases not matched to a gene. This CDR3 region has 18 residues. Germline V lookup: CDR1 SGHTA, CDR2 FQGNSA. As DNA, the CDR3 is TGTGCCAGCAGCTTAGAAGTCCCTAGCGGGCCAAGCTACAATGAGCAGTTCTTC. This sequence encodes CASSLEVPSGPSYNEQFF. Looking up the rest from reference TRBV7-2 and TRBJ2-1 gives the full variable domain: GAGVSQSPSNKVTEKGKDVELRCDPISGHTALYWYRQSLGQGLEFLIYFQGNSAPDKSGLPSDRFSAERTGGSVSTLTIQRTQQEDSAVYLCASSLEVPSGPSYNEQFFGPGTRLTVL.

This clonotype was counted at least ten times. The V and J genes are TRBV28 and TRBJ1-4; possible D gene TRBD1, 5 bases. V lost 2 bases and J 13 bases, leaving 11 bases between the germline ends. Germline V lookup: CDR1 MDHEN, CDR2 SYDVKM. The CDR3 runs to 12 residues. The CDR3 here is CASSLNDRALFF. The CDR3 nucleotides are TGTGCCAGCAGTTTAAACGACAGAGCACTGTTTTTT.

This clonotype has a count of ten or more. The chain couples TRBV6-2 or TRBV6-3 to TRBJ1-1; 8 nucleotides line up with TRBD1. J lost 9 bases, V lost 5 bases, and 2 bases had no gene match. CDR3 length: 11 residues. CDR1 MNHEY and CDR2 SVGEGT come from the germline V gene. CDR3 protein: CASSQGAKAFF. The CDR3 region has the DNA TGTGCCAGCAGTCAGGGGGCGAAAGCTTTCTTT.

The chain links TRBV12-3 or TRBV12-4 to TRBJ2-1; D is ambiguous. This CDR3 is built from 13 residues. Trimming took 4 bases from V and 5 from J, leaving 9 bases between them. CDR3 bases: TGTGCCAGCAGTTCCTACCTAAACAATGAGCAGTTCTTC. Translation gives CASSSYLNNEQFF.

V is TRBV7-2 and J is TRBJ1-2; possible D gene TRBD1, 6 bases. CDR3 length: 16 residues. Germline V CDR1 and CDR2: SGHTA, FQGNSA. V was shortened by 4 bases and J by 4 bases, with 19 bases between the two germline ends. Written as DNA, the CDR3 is TGTGCCAGCAGCTCCCAAGCGGGGGGCAGGGGCTATGGCTACACCTTC. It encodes CASSSQAGGRGYGYTF.

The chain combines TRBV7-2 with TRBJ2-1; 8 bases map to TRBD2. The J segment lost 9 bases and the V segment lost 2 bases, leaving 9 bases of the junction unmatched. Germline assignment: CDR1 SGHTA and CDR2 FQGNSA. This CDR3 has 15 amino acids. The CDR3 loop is CASSLWLVREGEQFF. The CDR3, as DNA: TGTGCCAGCAGCTTATGGCTCGTCCGGGAGGGTGAGCAGTTCTTC.

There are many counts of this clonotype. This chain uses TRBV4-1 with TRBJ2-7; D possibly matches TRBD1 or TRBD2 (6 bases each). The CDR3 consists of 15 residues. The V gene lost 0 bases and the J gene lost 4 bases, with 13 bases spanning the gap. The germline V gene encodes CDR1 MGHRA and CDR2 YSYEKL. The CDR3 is CASSQDYRAGYEQYF. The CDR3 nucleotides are TGCGCCAGCAGCCAAGATTACAGGGCGGGATACGAGCAGTACTTC.

CDR3 DNA: TGCGCCAGCAGCTTGGGGAACCAGGTCAGGGACGTGGACACTGAAGCTTTCTTT. Its protein is CASSLGNQVRDVDTEAFF. V usage is TRBV5-1 and J usage is TRBJ1-1, with D maybe TRBD1 (5 bases). Germline CDR1 SGHRS, CDR2 YFSETQ. CDR3 size: 18 residues. Trimming cost V 0 bases and J 3 bases, with 21 bases left between them.

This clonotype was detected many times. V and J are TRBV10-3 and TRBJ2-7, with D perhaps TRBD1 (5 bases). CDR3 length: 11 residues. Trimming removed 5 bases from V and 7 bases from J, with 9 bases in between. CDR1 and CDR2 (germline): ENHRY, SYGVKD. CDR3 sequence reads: CAISQGKEQYF. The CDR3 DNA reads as TGTGCCATCAGTCAGGGAAAAGAGCAGTACTTC.

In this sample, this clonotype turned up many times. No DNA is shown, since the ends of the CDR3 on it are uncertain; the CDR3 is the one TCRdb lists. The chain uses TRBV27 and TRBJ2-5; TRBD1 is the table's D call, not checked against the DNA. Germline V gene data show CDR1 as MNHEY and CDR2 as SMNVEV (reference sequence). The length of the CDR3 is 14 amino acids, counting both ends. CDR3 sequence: CASSFGTGTGLKYF.

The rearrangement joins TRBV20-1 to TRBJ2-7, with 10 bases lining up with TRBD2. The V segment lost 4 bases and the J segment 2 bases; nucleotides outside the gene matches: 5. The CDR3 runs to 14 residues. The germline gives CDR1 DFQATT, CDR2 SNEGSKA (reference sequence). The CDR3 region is CSAMVSGRAYEQYF. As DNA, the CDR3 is TGCAGTGCTATGGTGAGCGGGAGGGCCTACGAGCAGTACTTC.

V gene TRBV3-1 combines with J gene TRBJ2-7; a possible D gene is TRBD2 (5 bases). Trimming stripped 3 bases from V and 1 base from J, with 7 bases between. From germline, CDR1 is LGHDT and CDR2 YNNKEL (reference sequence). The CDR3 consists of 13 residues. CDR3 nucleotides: TGTGCCAGCAGCCAGAGGGCGTCCTACGAGCAGTACTTC. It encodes CASSQRASYEQYF.

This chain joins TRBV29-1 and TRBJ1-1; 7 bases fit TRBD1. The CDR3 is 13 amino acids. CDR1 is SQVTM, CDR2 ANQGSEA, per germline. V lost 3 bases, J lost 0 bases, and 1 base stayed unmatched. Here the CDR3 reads CSVDRGLNTEAFF. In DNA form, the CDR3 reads TGCAGCGTTGACAGGGGGTTGAACACTGAAGCTTTCTTT.

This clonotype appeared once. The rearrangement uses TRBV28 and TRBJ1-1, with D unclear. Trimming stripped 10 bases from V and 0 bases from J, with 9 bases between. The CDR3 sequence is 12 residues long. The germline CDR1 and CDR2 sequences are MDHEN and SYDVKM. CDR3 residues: CATREMNTEAFF. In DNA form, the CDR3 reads TGTGCCACCCGAGAGATGAACACTGAAGCTTTCTTT.

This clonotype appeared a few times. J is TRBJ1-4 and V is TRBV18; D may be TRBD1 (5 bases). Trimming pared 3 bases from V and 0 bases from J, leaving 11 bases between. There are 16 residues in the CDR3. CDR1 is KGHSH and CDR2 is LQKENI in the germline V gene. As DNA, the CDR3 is TGTGCCAGCTCACCTAATCTAGGGGCAACTAATGAAAAACTGTTTTTT. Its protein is CASSPNLGATNEKLFF.

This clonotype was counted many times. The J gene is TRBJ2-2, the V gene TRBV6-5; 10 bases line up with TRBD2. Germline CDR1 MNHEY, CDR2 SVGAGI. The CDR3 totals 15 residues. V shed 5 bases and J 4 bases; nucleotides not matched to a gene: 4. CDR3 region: CASSRLAGSTGELFF. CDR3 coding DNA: TGTGCCAGCAGTCGACTAGCGGGCAGCACCGGGGAGCTGTTTTTT.

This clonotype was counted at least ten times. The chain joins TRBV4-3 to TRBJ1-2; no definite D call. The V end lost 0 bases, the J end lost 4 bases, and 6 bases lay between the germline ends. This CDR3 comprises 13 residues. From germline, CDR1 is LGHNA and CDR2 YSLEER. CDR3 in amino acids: CASSQEGSYGYTF. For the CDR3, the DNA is TGCGCCAGCAGCCAAGAGGGAAGCTATGGCTACACCTTC.